The 13 T cell receptor beta chains below were found in one sample sequenced in a study of T cell repertoires in cytomegalovirus infection. TCRdb itself ran the reads through MiXCR, one entry per CDR3 protein. The profile shows about 890,000 distinct CDR3 sequences, roughly 30% of them singletons. Their specific antigens are unknown. The material was cultured CD8+ T cells from PBMCs, obtained from culture after CMV antigen stimulation. The receptors here all came from a human donor in good health (CMV status not recorded). Some clones in this sample may be carry-over from other donors' samples.

This clonotype has a handful of counts. The rearrangement uses TRBV28 and TRBJ2-3; D is perhaps TRBD2 (5 bases). The germline V and J ends were trimmed by 4 bases and 0 bases, with 20 bases remaining between them. This CDR3 is 18 amino acids long. The germline CDR1 and CDR2 sequences are MDHEN and SYDVKM. This chain's CDR3 is CASSSIPRDWGSTDTQYF. The CDR3 DNA follows: TGTGCCAGCAGTTCTATCCCTCGGGATTGGGGAAGCACAGATACGCAGTATTTT.

This sequence joins TRBV11-2 and TRBJ2-1; 12 bases align to TRBD2. This CDR3 is built from 17 residues. Unmatched junction bases numbered 12, after V lost 4 bases and J lost 8 bases. The V gene's germline CDR1 is SGHAT and CDR2 FQNNGV. CDR3 nucleotides: TGTGCCAGCAGCTCAGCACCACTAGCGGGGGGCGGGGATGAGCAGTTCTTC. This encodes CASSSAPLAGGGDEQFF.

The chain is built from TRBV6-1 and TRBJ2-3; 8 bases are shared with TRBD1. Per the germline V gene, CDR1 is MNHNS and CDR2 is SASEGT. V lost 9 bases and J lost 2; bases outside the gene matches: 10. This CDR3 contains 15 residues. The CDR3: CASGGGTGFTDTQYF. Written as DNA, the CDR3 is TGTGCCAGTGGAGGGGGGACAGGATTCACAGATACGCAGTATTTT.

This clonotype appeared a few times. J is TRBJ2-1 and V is TRBV2, with D possibly TRBD2 on 7 matching bases. The CDR3 runs 16 residues. Trimming cost V 3 bases and J 5 bases, with 17 bases left between them. The germline CDR1 and CDR2 sequences are SNHLY and FYNNEI. The CDR3 DNA follows: TGTGCCAGCAGTGAGCGTAGAGGGGGGGCAAACAATGAGCAGTTCTTC. Amino acids: CASSERRGGANNEQFF.

The V gene is TRBV19, the J gene TRBJ1-5; unclear D gene. In germline, CDR1 is LNHDA, CDR2 SQIVND (reference sequence). V was cut by 1 base and J by 7 bases, with 8 bases left in between. The CDR3 totals 13 residues. CDR3 sequence (DNA): TGTGCCAGTAGTATAGTCCCGATCCAGCCCCAGCATTTT. It translates to CASSIVPIQPQHF.

The V gene is TRBV7-2, the J gene TRBJ2-7; D possibly corresponds to TRBD1 (6 bases). The CDR3 length is 13 residues. Germline V gene lookup returns CDR1 SGHTA and CDR2 FQGNSA. Trimming stripped 2 bases from V and 6 bases from J, with 11 bases between. The chain's CDR3 is CASSLNRVLEQYF. CDR3 coding DNA: TGTGCCAGCAGCTTAAACAGGGTCCTCGAGCAGTACTTC.

The table lists this clonotype with a few counts. The CDR3: CASGLGHPLGETQYF. In DNA, the CDR3 is TGTGCTAGTGGTCTGGGGCACCCGCTTGGAGAGACCCAGTACTTC. The chain links TRBV12-5 to TRBJ2-5; tentatively, D is TRBD1 (5 bases). This CDR3 spans 15 amino acids. V lost 5 bases, J lost 4 bases, and 17 bases lay in between. The germline gives CDR1 LGHNT, CDR2 FRNRAP.

The J gene is TRBJ2-3, the V gene TRBV6-1; TRBD2 matches 9 bases. CDR1 and CDR2 (germline): MNHNS, SASEGT. This CDR3 spans 14 amino acids. Trimming cost V 6 bases and J 0 bases; bases outside gene matches: 1. The CDR3: CASRLAGSTDTQYF. CDR3 bases: TGTGCCAGCAGGCTAGCGGGGAGCACAGATACGCAGTATTTT.

This clonotype was detected only once. A junction boundary mismatches the germline segment, possibly from a read error. The gene calls are TRBV12-3 or TRBV12-4 and TRBJ1-5, with D uncertain. CDR3 length: 15 residues. This CDR3 reads CTSSFGRYLNQPQHF. The CDR3 DNA sequence: TGTACCAGCAGTTTTGGACGGTACCTCAATCAGCCCCAGCATTTT.

The chain carries TRBV11-2 and TRBJ2-1; perhaps D is TRBD1 or TRBD2 (6 bases each). CDR1 is SGHAT, CDR2 FQNNGV, per germline. This CDR3 comprises 14 residues. V lost 5 bases, J lost 5 bases, and 13 bases lay in between. Written as DNA, the CDR3 is TGTGCCAGCAGCCATCCGGAGGGGGACAATGAGCAGTTCTTC. Its protein is CASSHPEGDNEQFF.

This clonotype was detected only once. The J gene is TRBJ2-7, the V gene TRBV7-4; 11 nucleotides match TRBD1. The trim removed 5 bases at V and 1 base at J, leaving 7 bases unmatched. CDR3 length: 16 residues. From germline, CDR1 is SGHVT and CDR2 SQSDAQ. The CDR3 DNA follows: TGTGCCAGCAGCCCCGGGACAGGGGGAGATTCCTACGAGCAGTACTTC. Its translation: CASSPGTGGDSYEQYF.

This clonotype was found a few times. V is TRBV7-8 and J is TRBJ2-5; no definite D call. The germline V gene has CDR1 SGHVS and CDR2 FQNEAQ. Trimming shortened V by 1 base and J by 1 base, and 7 bases separated the two germline ends. The CDR3 length is 14 residues. The CDR3 DNA is TGTGCCAGCAGCTTAGAATTGGGCCAAGAGACCCAGTACTTC. It yields the protein CASSLELGQETQYF.

V and J are TRBV9 and TRBJ2-7, with D perhaps matching TRBD1 or TRBD2 (7 bases each). The CDR3 spans 14 residues. Germline V gives CDR1 SGDLS, CDR2 YYNGEE. Trimming cost V 4 bases and J 7 bases, with 18 bases left between them. In DNA form, the CDR3 reads TGTGCCAGCAGCTCAGGGGGGGGTCTTCGGGAGCAGTACTTC. Protein sequence: CASSSGGGLREQYF.